This TCR beta chain was sequenced for a study of beta chain features in type 1 diabetes. The study's findings and limits: Type 1 diabetes patients had VDJ junctions that carried fewer insertions and more deletions. Patients showed naive, central memory and Treg TCRB repertoires that appeared more similar than those of healthy donors.

Sorting gave populations that all exceeded 98% purity. Reverse transcription of all isolated RNA meant that expressed TCRB transcripts were sequenced. Data came from immunoSEQ multiplex PCR; TCRdb stores just in-frame clones and leaves some out. This sample has 140,000 or so clones, with about 10% found just once. With respect to this clone: Antigen unknown.

J gave up 2 bases and V 2 bases, and 6 bases lay outside the gene matches. The germline gives CDR1 SGHTA, CDR2 FQGTGA. The CDR3 has 16 residues. Material for sequencing was naive CD4+ T cells from blood. The V call is TRBV7-3, the J call TRBJ2-3; 8 bases line up with TRBD2. The TCR comes from a man aged 18 to 30 in good health. Written as DNA, the CDR3 is TGTGCCAGCAGCTTATTCTTAGCGGGGAACACAGATACGCAGTATTTT. Its protein is CASSLFLAGNTDTQYF.